The 26 T cell receptor beta chains reported below all come from one sample, sequenced in a study of T cells in Graves' hyperthyroidism and ophthalmopathy. Researchers amplified the TCR beta CDR3 regions from RNA transcripts. HTBI primers were used for first-round RT-PCR of the TCR CDR3. TCRdb redid the calling of the multiplex PCR reads with MiXCR, one entry per CDR3 protein. The table records fewer than 700,000 distinct CDR3 sequences, roughly 15% of them present only once. Sequencing was performed on blood. The receptors derive from a woman aged 25 to 45 with Graves' hyperthyroidism.

This clonotype showed up just a few times. The chain employs TRBV28 and TRBJ2-7, with 8 bases identical to TRBD2. Trimming at V came to 6 bases and at J to 6 bases, leaving 7 bases not matched to a gene. CDR3 length: 13 amino acids. CDR1 MDHEN and CDR2 SYDVKM come from the germline V gene. DNA for the CDR3: TGTGCCAGCAGAGATAGCGGGACGACCGAGCAGTACTTC. As protein: CASRDSGTTEQYF.

This clonotype turned up a few times. This rearrangement joins TRBV20-1 to TRBJ2-2; 9 bases match TRBD1. The CDR3 totals 17 residues. Per the germline V gene, CDR1 is DFQATT and CDR2 is SNEGSKA (reference sequence). V was pared by 0 bases and J by 2 bases, with 7 bases of the junction left unmatched. In DNA, the CDR3 is TGCAGTGCTAGAGATAGATCGGGACAGGGAAACACCGGGGAGCTGTTTTTT. Its translation: CSARDRSGQGNTGELFF.

This clonotype was seen ten or more times. The chain carries TRBV7-3 and TRBJ2-1; 11 bases line up with TRBD2. The CDR3 extends over 15 amino acids. V lost 5 bases to trimming and J lost 6 bases; unmatched junction nucleotides: 6. Germline lookup yields CDR1 SGHTA and CDR2 FQGTGA. The CDR3 sequence: CASSTYSGRANEQFF. The CDR3 coding sequence is TGTGCCAGCAGCACCTATAGCGGGAGGGCCAATGAGCAGTTCTTC.

This clonotype has a count of ten or more. The chain links TRBV11-2 to TRBJ2-7, with D perhaps matching TRBD1 (6 bases). The germline V and J ends were trimmed by 6 bases and 12 bases, with 27 bases remaining between them. Germline V gives CDR1 SGHAT, CDR2 FQNNGV. The CDR3 has 15 residues. For the CDR3, the DNA is TGTGCCAGCAGAAATCCCGGGACAACGGGTCTCAGGAGGTACTTC. This gives the protein CASRNPGTTGLRRYF.

This clonotype was seen more than once but under ten times. This chain connects TRBV30 to TRBJ2-6; no firm D call. The CDR3 is 12 amino acids. V lost 8 bases to trimming and J lost 3 bases, with 8 bases between them. CDR1 GTSNPN and CDR2 SVGIG come from the germline V gene (reference sequence). CDR3 coding DNA: TGTGCCCTCGATCATGGGGCCAACGTCCTGACTTTC. As protein: CALDHGANVLTF.

This clonotype was counted at least ten times. The rearrangement uses TRBV7-9 and TRBJ2-7, with a tentative D call TRBD2 (5 bases). Germline CDR1 and CDR2: SEHNR and FQNEAQ (reference sequence). This CDR3 is 14 amino acids long. V dropped 3 bases and J dropped 5 bases, with 14 bases sitting between them. Here the CDR3 reads CASSFPAGRNEQYF. CDR3 DNA sequence: TGTGCCAGCAGCTTTCCGGCGGGTCGAAACGAGCAGTACTTC.

This clonotype has a count of ten or more. This sequence joins TRBV30 and TRBJ2-1; D possibly corresponds to TRBD1 (6 bases). Per the germline V gene, CDR1 is GTSNPN and CDR2 is SVGIG (reference sequence). Trimming left V 2 bases short and J 8 bases short, with 13 bases between. This CDR3 spans 13 amino acids. DNA for the CDR3: TGTGCCTGGAGTACGCAGGGGTCGTATGAGCAGTTCTTC. Translated, it gives CAWSTQGSYEQFF.

This chain joins TRBV7-2 and TRBJ2-3; no clear D. V was shortened by 1 base and J by 5 bases, with 13 bases between the two germline ends. CDR1 is SGHTA and CDR2 is FQGNSA in the germline V gene. The CDR3 extends over 15 amino acids. This CDR3 is CASSLVQSRGDTQYF. CDR3 sequence (DNA): TGTGCCAGCAGCTTAGTCCAGTCTCGTGGAGATACGCAGTATTTT. The whole variable domain, filled in from reference TRBV7-2 and TRBJ2-3, reads GAGVSQSPSNKVTEKGKDVELRCDPISGHTALYWYRQSLGQGLEFLIYFQGNSAPDKSGLPSDRFSAERTGGSVSTLTIQRTQQEDSAVYLCASSLVQSRGDTQYFGPGTRLTVL.

This clonotype was recorded at least ten times. The rearrangement links TRBV15 to TRBJ1-6, with TRBD1 matching over 7 bases. This CDR3 has 15 residues. Germline assignment: CDR1 LNHNV and CDR2 YYDKDF (reference sequence). V dropped 4 bases and J dropped 13; count of bases not matched to a gene: 13. The CDR3 DNA sequence: TGTGCCACCAGCATAGGGGGCAGCACCGTTACGCCCCTCCACTTT. Translated: CATSIGGSTVTPLHF.

There are a few counts of this clonotype. This chain uses TRBV12-3 or TRBV12-4 with TRBJ2-1, with a possible D match to TRBD1 (5 bases). The CDR3 runs to 14 residues. V lost 7 bases, J lost 3 bases, and 13 bases lay in between. The CDR3 coding sequence is TGTGCCAGCAATCGGCAGGGAAACTACAATGAGCAGTTCTTC. Protein: CASNRQGNYNEQFF.

The J gene is TRBJ1-4, the V gene TRBV27; TRBD1 might be the D (6 bases). This CDR3 comprises 17 residues. The ends were cut back, 5 bases at V and 5 bases at J, with 21 bases in the middle. Per the germline V gene, CDR1 is MNHEY and CDR2 is SMNVEV (reference sequence). The CDR3, as DNA: TGTGCCAGCAGTCCCACTGAAGGGGGAGGGTTAAATGAAAAACTGTTTTTT. As protein: CASSPTEGGGLNEKLFF.

This clonotype was observed many times. The chain is built from TRBV11-3 and TRBJ2-7; D tentatively fits TRBD1 or TRBD2 (7 bases each). V was shortened by 5 bases and J by 0 bases, with 17 bases between the two germline ends. Per the germline V gene, CDR1 is SGHNT and CDR2 is YENEEA. This CDR3 region has 16 residues. The CDR3 nucleotides read TGTGCCAGCAGCCTCAGACAGGGAGGGATCTCCTACGAGCAGTACTTC. It codes for CASSLRQGGISYEQYF.

This clonotype occurred many times. The V call is TRBV2, the J call TRBJ2-7, with 12 bases fitting TRBD2. V gave up 4 bases and J gave up 0 bases; unmatched junction bases: 1. This CDR3 is 15 amino acids long. Germline V gene data show CDR1 as SNHLY and CDR2 as FYNNEI. CDR3 nucleotides: TGTGCCAGCAGTGGGACTAGCGGGGTCTCCTACGAGCAGTACTTC. Protein: CASSGTSGVSYEQYF.

This chain links TRBV5-4 with TRBJ2-2; D not certain. The CDR3 runs 14 residues. Trimming left V 0 bases short and J 4 bases short, with 7 bases between. Germline V CDR1 and CDR2: SGHNT, YYREEE (reference sequence). CDR3 region: CASSLAVTTGELFF. DNA for the CDR3: TGTGCCAGCAGCTTGGCGGTGACCACCGGGGAGCTGTTTTTT. The full variable domain, in which reference TRBV5-4 and TRBJ2-2 provide the parts outside the CDR3, is ETGVTQSPTHLIKTRGQQVTLRCSSQSGHNTVSWYQQALGQGPQFIFQYYREEENGRGNFPPRFSGLQFPNYSSELNVNALELDDSALYLCASSLAVTTGELFFGEGSRLTVL.

The J gene is TRBJ1-3, the V gene TRBV30, with a possible D match to TRBD1 (5 bases). V gave up 5 bases and J gave up 4 bases, with 12 bases separating them. The CDR3 is 13 amino acids. CDR1 and CDR2 (germline): GTSNPN, SVGIG (reference sequence). The DNA of the CDR3 is TGTGCCTGGTGGAGGGGCGCGGGAAACACCATATATTTT. Translation: CAWWRGAGNTIYF.

There are many counts of this clonotype. This sequence joins TRBV11-2 and TRBJ2-7; D is possibly TRBD2 (5 bases). The V gene lost 1 base and the J gene lost 6 bases, with 13 bases spanning the gap. CDR1 and CDR2 (germline): SGHAT, FQNNGV. CDR3 size: 14 residues. Written as DNA, the CDR3 is TGTGCCAGCAGCTTAGTCACCGGGGAAGCCGAGCAGTACTTC. Amino acid sequence: CASSLVTGEAEQYF.

This clonotype was seen at least ten times. The chain combines TRBV19 with TRBJ2-1, with unresolved D. The CDR3 length is 15 residues. Trimming stripped 0 bases from V and 0 bases from J, with 6 bases between. The germline V gene has CDR1 LNHDA and CDR2 SQIVND (reference sequence). The CDR3 protein is CASSIDSFSYNEQFF. In nucleotides, the CDR3 is TGTGCCAGTAGTATAGACTCCTTCTCCTACAATGAGCAGTTCTTC.

At least ten counts were recorded for this clonotype. CDR3 sequence (DNA): TGTGCCAGCAGTTTAGCGGATTTGGGGTCGCAGTATTTT. Protein product: CASSLADLGSQYF. The chain joins TRBV12-3 or TRBV12-4 to TRBJ2-3, with D uncertain. This CDR3 is 13 amino acids long. V lost 0 bases and J 10 bases, leaving 11 bases between the germline ends.

This clonotype has more than one count but fewer than ten. V gene TRBV28 combines with J gene TRBJ2-7; 7 nucleotides agree with TRBD1. The CDR3 loop spans 13 amino acids. Germline CDR1 reads MDHEN; CDR2 reads SYDVKM. With 5 bases clipped from V and 8 bases from J, the junction kept 9 bases outside the gene matches. The CDR3 reads CASSPSGQSKQYF. CDR3 nucleotide sequence: TGTGCCAGCAGTCCTTCGGGACAGTCCAAGCAGTACTTC.

This clonotype has more than one count but fewer than ten. The chain carries TRBV20-1 and TRBJ2-5; TRBD1 agrees at 9 bases. The germline CDR1 and CDR2 sequences are DFQATT and SNEGSKA (reference sequence). The CDR3 runs 14 residues. The trim removed 3 bases at V and 3 bases at J, leaving 5 bases unmatched. As DNA, the CDR3 is TGCAGTGCTAGGGACAGGGGCTCTAAAGAGACCCAGTACTTC. It is translated as CSARDRGSKETQYF.

This clonotype was seen at least ten times. The rearrangement uses TRBV11-3 and TRBJ2-7; no clear D gene. CDR1 and CDR2 (germline): SGHNT, YENEEA. This CDR3 has 16 amino acids. The V end was cut by 4 bases, the J end by 2 bases, with 18 bases between. The DNA of the CDR3 is TGTGCCAGCAGCTCCTTTTCTGGGATGCGGACCTACGAGCAGTACTTC. It is translated as CASSSFSGMRTYEQYF. Drawing the rest from reference TRBV11-3 and TRBJ2-7, the complete variable domain is EAGVVQSPRYKIIEKKQPVAFWCNPISGHNTLYWYLQNLGQGPELLIRYENEEAVDDSQLPKDRFSAERLKGVDSTLKIQPAELGDSAVYLCASSSFSGMRTYEQYFGPGTRLTVT.

This clonotype appeared many times. This chain links TRBV28 with TRBJ1-1; 7 bases are a match to TRBD1. With 7 bases clipped from V and 8 bases from J, the junction kept 16 bases outside the gene matches. This CDR3 is 15 amino acids long. CDR1 and CDR2 from the germline V gene are MDHEN and SYDVKM. The CDR3 protein is CASIDTQGGKPEAFF. For the CDR3, the DNA is TGTGCCAGCATTGATACTCAGGGGGGAAAGCCCGAAGCTTTCTTT.

The rearrangement uses TRBV12-3 or TRBV12-4 and TRBJ1-1; TRBD1 might be the D (5 bases). Trimming took off 3 bases at V and 4 bases at J, with 15 bases between the two ends. The CDR3 spans 15 residues. CDR3 loop: CASSLGKGQSTEAFF. The CDR3 nucleotides are TGTGCCAGCAGTTTGGGCAAGGGGCAGAGCACTGAAGCTTTCTTT.

This clonotype was recorded at least ten times. This sequence joins TRBV28 and TRBJ1-4, with D perhaps TRBD1 (6 bases). Deletions cut 4 bases from V and 3 bases from J, with 12 bases between. The CDR3 length is 15 residues. Germline V gene data show CDR1 as MDHEN and CDR2 as SYDVKM. The CDR3 coding sequence is TGTGCCAGCAGTTATGGGGGCGCAGCTAATGAAAAACTGTTTTTT. Residues: CASSYGGAANEKLFF.

This clonotype has ten or more counts. The gene calls are TRBV20-1 and TRBJ1-1, with 9 bases aligning to TRBD1. The CDR3 runs 13 residues. CDR1 and CDR2 (germline): DFQATT, SNEGSKA (reference sequence). V lost 5 bases, J lost 6 bases, and 7 bases stayed unmatched. In DNA, the CDR3 is TGCAGTGCTCCGGCCGGGACAGGGTCTGAAGCTTTCTTT. Residues: CSAPAGTGSEAFF.

The V call is TRBV6-2 or TRBV6-3, the J call TRBJ1-4, with TRBD1 matching 9 bases. Germline CDR1 is MNHEY and CDR2 is SVGEGT. With 7 bases clipped from V and 8 bases from J, the junction kept 8 bases outside the gene matches. The CDR3 is 14 amino acids. CDR3 amino acids: CASNPGQGGEKLFF. For the CDR3, the DNA is TGTGCCAGCAATCCGGGACAGGGTGGCGAAAAACTGTTTTTT.